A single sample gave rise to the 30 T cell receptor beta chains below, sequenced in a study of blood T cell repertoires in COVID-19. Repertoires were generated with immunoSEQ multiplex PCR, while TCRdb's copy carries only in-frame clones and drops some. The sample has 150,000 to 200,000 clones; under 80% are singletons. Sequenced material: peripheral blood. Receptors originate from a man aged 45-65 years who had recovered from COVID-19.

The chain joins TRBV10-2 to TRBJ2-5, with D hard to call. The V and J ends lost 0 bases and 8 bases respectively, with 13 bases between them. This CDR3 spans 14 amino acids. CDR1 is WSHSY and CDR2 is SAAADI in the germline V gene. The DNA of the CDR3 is TGCGCCAGCAGTGAGTCCCCTCAAGAGGATACCCAGTACTTC. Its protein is CASSESPQEDTQYF.

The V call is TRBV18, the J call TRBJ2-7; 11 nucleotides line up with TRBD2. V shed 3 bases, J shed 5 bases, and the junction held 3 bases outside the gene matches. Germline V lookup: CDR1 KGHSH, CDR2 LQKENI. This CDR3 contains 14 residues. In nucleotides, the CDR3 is TGTGCCAGCTCACCGACTAGCGGGGTCGACGAGCAGTACTTC. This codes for CASSPTSGVDEQYF.

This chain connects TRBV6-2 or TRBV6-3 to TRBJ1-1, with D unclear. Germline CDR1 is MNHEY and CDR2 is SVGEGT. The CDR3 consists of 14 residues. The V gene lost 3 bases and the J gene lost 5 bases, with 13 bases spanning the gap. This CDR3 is CASSYEGAITEAFF. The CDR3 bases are TGTGCCAGCAGTTATGAGGGAGCGATAACTGAAGCTTTCTTT.

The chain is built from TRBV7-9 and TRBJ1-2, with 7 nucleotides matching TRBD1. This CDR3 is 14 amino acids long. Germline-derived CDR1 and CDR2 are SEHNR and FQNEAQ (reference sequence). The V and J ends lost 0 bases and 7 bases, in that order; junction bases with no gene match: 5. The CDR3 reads CASSLATGIIGYTF. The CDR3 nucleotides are TGTGCCAGCAGCTTAGCGACAGGGATCATTGGCTACACCTTC.

The CDR3 protein is CASSKLVGADYGYTF. DNA of the CDR3: TGTGCCAGCAGCAAACTCGTAGGGGCTGACTATGGCTACACCTTC. The gene calls are TRBV7-8 and TRBJ1-2; TRBD1 might be the D (5 bases). Trimming took off 5 bases at V and 3 bases at J, with 16 bases between the two ends. The CDR3 is made up of 15 amino acids. Germline V gives CDR1 SGHVS, CDR2 FQNEAQ.

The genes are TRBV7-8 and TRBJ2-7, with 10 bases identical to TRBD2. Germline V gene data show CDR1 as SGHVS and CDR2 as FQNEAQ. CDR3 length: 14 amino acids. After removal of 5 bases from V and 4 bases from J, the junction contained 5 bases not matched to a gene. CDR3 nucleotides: TGTGCCAGCAGCGCTAGCGGGAGTCGGTACGAGCAGTACTTC. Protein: CASSASGSRYEQYF.

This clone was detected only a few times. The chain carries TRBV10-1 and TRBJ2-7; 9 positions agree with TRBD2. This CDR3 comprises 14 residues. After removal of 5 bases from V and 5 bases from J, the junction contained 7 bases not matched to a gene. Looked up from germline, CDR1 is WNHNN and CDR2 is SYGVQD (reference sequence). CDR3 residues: CASSPSGEGNEQYF. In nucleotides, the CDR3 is TGCGCCAGCAGTCCTAGCGGGGAGGGGAACGAGCAGTACTTC.

Here the CDR3 DNA reads TGTGCCAGCAGCTTGGGCGGGACTAGCGGGCCAAGGACGCAGTATTTT. Translating gives CASSLGGTSGPRTQYF. The J gene is TRBJ2-3, the V gene TRBV5-6; TRBD2 matches 12 bases. Germline V gives CDR1 SGHDT, CDR2 YYEEEE. The CDR3 has 16 amino acids. The V gene end was trimmed by 0 bases and the J gene end by 9 bases; junction bases not matched to a gene: 8.

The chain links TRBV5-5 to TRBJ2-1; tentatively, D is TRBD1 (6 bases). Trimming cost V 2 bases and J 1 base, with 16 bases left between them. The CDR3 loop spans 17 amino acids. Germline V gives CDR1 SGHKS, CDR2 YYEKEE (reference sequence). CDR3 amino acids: CASSFPVTGNSYNEQFF. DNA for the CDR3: TGTGCCAGCAGCTTCCCCGTTACAGGGAATTCCTACAATGAGCAGTTCTTC.

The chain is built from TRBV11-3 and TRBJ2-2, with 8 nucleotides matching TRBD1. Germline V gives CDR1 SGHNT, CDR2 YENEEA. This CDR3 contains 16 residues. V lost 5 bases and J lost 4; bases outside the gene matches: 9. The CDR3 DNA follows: TGTGCCAGCAGCCCCTCGCCGGGACAGGTCACCGGGGAGCTGTTTTTT. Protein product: CASSPSPGQVTGELFF. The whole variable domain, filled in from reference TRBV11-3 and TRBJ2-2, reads EAGVVQSPRYKIIEKKQPVAFWCNPISGHNTLYWYLQNLGQGPELLIRYENEEAVDDSQLPKDRFSAERLKGVDSTLKIQPAELGDSAVYLCASSPSPGQVTGELFFGEGSRLTVL.

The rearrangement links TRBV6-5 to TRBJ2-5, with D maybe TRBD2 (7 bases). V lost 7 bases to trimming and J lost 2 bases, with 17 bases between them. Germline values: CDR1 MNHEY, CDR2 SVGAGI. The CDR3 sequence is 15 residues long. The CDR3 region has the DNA TGTGCCAGCAAAGAATCCGGGGGGCCTCAAGAGACCCAGTACTTC. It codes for CASKESGGPQETQYF.

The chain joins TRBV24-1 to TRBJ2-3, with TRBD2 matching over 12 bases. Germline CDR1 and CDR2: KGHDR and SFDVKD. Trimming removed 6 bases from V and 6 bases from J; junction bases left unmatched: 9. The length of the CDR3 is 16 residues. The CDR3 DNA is TGTGCCACCAGTCCTAGCGGGAGGGAAATATGGGATACGCAGTATTTT. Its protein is CATSPSGREIWDTQYF.

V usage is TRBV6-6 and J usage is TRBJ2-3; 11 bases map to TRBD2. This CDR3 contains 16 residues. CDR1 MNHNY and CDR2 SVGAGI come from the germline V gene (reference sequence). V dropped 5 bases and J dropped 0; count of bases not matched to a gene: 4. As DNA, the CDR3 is TGTGCCAGCAGTCAACTAGCGGGGGCTAGCACAGATACGCAGTATTTT. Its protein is CASSQLAGASTDTQYF.

The CDR3 DNA reads TGTGCCAGCAGTCGGAATACAGGGGGAGAGCAGTTCTTC. This encodes CASSRNTGGEQFF. The genes are TRBV6-5 and TRBJ2-1, with 8 positions matching TRBD1. Germline assignment: CDR1 MNHEY and CDR2 SVGAGI. J was trimmed by 10 bases and V by 5 bases; bases with no gene match: 7. The CDR3 contains 13 residues.

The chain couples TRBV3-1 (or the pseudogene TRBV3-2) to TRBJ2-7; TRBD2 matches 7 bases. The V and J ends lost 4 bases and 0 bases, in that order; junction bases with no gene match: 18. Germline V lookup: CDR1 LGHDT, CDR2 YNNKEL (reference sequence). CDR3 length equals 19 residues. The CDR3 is CASSPKPLGLAEHSYEQYF. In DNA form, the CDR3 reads TGTGCCAGCAGCCCGAAGCCGCTCGGGCTAGCGGAACACTCCTACGAGCAGTACTTC.

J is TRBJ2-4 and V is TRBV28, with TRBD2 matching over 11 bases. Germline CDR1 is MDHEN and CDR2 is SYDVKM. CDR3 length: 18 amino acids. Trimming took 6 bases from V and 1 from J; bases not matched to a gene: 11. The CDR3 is CASRLAGGASVAKNIQYF. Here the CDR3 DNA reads TGTGCCAGCAGGTTAGCGGGAGGGGCATCGGTGGCCAAAAACATTCAGTACTTC. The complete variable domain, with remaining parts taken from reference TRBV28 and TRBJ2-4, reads DVKVTQSSRYLVKRTGEKVFLECVQDMDHENMFWYRQDPGLGLRLIYFSYDVKMKEKGDIPEGYSVSREKKERFSLILESASTNQTSMYLCASRLAGGASVAKNIQYFGAGTRLSVL.

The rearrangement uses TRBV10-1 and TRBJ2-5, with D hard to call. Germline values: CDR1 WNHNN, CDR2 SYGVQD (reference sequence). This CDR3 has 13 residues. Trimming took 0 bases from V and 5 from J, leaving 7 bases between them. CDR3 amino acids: CASSESLAETQYF. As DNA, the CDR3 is TGCGCCAGCAGTGAGTCGCTTGCGGAGACCCAGTACTTC.

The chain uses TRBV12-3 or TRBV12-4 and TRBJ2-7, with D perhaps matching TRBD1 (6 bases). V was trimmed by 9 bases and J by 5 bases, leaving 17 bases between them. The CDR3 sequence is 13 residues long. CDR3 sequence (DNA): TGTGCCAGTGAATCAGGGGCTTCGGACGAGCAGTACTTC. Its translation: CASESGASDEQYF.

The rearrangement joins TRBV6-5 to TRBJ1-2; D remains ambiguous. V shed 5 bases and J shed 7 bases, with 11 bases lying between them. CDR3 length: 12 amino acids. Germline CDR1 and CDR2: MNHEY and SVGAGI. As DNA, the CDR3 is TGTGCCAGCAGTAGATCTTCGGGTGGCTACACCTTC. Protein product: CASSRSSGGYTF.

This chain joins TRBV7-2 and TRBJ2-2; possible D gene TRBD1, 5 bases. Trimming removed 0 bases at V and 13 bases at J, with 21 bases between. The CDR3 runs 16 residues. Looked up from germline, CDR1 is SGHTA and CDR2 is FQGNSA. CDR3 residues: CASSLAKGQKYRGLFF. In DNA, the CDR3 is TGTGCCAGCAGCTTAGCCAAAGGGCAGAAATATAGGGGGCTGTTTTTT.

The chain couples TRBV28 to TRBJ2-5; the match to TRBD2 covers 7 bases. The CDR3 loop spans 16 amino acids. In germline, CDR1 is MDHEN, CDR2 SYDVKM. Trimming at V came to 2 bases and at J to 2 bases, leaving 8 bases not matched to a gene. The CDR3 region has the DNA TGTGCCAGCAGTTTAGCGCTAGCGGAAGTACAAGAGACCCAGTACTTC. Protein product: CASSLALAEVQETQYF.

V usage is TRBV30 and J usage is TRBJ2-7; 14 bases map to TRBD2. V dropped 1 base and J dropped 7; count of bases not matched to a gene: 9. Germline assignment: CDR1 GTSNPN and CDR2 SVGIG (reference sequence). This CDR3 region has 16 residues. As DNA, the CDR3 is TGTGCCTGGAGTGGGACTAGCGGGAGGCACAGAGGGGAGCAGTACTTC. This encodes CAWSGTSGRHRGEQYF.

CDR3 DNA: TGTGCCAGCAGCTTAAAGGGACAGGAGGTGGGCGAGCAGTACTTC. Encoded protein: CASSLKGQEVGEQYF. The J gene is TRBJ2-7, the V gene TRBV7-2; 8 bases fit TRBD1. V was pared by 2 bases and J by 6 bases, with 9 bases of the junction left unmatched. Germline V gene data show CDR1 as SGHTA and CDR2 as FQGNSA. This CDR3 region has 15 residues.

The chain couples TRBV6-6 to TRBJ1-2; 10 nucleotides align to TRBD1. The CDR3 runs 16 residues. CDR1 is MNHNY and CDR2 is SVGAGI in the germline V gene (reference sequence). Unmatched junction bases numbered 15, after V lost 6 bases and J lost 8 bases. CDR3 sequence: CASRTTEGQGFLGYTF. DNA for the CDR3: TGTGCCAGCAGGACTACTGAGGGACAGGGGTTCTTGGGCTACACCTTC.

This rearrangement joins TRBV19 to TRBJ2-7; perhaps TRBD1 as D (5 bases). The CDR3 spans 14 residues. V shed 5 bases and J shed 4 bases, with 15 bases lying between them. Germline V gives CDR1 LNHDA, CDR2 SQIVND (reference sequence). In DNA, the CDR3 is TGTGCCAGTAGTCCACAGGACGGATCTTACGAGCAGTACTTC. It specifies CASSPQDGSYEQYF. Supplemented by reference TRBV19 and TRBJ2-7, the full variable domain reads DGGITQSPKYLFRKEGQNVTLSCEQNLNHDAMYWYRQDPGQGLRLIYYSQIVNDFQKGDIAEGYSVSREKKESFPLTVTSAQKNPTAFYLCASSPQDGSYEQYFGPGTRLTVT.

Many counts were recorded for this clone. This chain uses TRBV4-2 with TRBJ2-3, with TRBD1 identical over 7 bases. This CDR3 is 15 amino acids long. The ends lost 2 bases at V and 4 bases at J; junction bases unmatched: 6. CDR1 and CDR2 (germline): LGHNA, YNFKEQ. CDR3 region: CASSQQSGTADTQYF. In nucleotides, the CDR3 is TGTGCCAGCAGCCAACAATCCGGGACAGCAGATACGCAGTATTTT.

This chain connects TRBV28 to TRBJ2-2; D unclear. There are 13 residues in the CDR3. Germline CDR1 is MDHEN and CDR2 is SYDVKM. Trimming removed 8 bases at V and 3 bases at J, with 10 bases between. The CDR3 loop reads CASFRQDTGELFF. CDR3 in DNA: TGTGCCAGCTTCAGGCAGGACACCGGGGAGCTGTTTTTT.

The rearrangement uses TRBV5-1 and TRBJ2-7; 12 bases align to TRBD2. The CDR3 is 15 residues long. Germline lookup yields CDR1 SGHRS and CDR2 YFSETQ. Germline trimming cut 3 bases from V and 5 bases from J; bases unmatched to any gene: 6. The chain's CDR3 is CASSSMTSGSDEQYF. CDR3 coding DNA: TGCGCCAGCAGCTCGATGACTAGCGGGAGCGACGAGCAGTACTTC.

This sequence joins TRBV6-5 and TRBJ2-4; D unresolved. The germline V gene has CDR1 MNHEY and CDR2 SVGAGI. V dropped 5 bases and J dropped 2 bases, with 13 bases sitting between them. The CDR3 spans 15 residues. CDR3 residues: CASSPTSRTKNIQYF. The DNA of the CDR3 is TGTGCCAGCAGTCCGACGTCTAGGACCAAAAACATTCAGTACTTC.

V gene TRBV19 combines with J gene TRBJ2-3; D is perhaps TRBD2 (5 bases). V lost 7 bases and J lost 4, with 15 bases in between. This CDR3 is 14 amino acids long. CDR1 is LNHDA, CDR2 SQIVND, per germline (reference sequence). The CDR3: CASNLEGAPDTQYF. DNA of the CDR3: TGTGCCAGTAATCTCGAGGGCGCTCCAGATACGCAGTATTTT.